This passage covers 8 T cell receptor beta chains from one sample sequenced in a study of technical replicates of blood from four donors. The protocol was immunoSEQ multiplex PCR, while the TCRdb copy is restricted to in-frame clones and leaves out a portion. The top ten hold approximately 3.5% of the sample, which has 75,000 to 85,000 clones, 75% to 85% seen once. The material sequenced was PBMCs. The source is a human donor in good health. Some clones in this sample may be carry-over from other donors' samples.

The DNA for the CDR3 is TGTGCCAGCAGCTTGTTAACTAGCGGGGACACAGATACGCAGTATTTT. Protein product: CASSLLTSGDTDTQYF. V is TRBV5-4 and J is TRBJ2-3; 10 bases align to TRBD2. Trimming removed 1 base from V and 2 bases from J; junction bases left unmatched: 4. CDR3 length: 16 amino acids. Germline CDR1 and CDR2: SGHNT and YYREEE (reference sequence).

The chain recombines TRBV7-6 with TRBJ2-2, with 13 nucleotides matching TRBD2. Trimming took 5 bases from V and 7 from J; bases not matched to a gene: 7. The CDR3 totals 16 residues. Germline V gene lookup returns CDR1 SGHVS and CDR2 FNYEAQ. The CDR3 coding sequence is TGTGCCAGCAGCGCCCGGACTAGCGGGAGAATCGGGGAGCTGTTTTTT. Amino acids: CASSARTSGRIGELFF. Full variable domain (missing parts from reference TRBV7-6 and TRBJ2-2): GAGVSQSPRYKVTKRGQDVALRCDPISGHVSLYWYRQALGQGPEFLTYFNYEAQQDKSGLPNDRFSAERPEGSISTLTIQRTEQRDSAMYRCASSARTSGRIGELFFGEGSRLTVL.

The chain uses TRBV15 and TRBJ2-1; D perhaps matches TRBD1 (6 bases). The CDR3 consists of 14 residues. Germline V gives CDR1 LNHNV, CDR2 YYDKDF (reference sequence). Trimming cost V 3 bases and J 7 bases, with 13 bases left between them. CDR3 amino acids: CATSRITGLNEQFF. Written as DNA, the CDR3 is TGTGCCACCAGCAGGATCACAGGGTTGAATGAGCAGTTCTTC. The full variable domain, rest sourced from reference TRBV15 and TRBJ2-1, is DAMVIQNPRYQVTQFGKPVTLSCSQTLNHNVMYWYQQKSSQAPKLLFHYYDKDFNNEADTPDNFQSRRPNTSFCFLDIRSPGLGDTAMYLCATSRITGLNEQFFGPGTRLTVL.

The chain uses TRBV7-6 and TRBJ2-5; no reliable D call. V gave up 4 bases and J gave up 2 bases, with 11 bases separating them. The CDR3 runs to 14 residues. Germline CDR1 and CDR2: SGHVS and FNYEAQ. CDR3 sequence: CASSSVLTQETQYF. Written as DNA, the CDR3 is TGTGCCAGCAGCTCGGTCTTGACACAAGAGACCCAGTACTTC.

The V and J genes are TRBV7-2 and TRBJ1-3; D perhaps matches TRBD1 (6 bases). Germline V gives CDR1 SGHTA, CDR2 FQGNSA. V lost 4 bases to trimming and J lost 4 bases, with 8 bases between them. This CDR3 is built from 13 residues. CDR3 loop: CASSSGTGNTIYF. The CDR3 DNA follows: TGTGCCAGCAGCTCAGGGACAGGAAACACCATATATTTT.

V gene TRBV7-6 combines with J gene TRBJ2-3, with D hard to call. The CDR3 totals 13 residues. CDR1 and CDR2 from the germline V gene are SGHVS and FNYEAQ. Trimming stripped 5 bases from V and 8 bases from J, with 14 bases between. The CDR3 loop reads CASSPTPGGTQYF. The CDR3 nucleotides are TGTGCCAGCAGCCCCACCCCAGGTGGTACGCAGTATTTT.

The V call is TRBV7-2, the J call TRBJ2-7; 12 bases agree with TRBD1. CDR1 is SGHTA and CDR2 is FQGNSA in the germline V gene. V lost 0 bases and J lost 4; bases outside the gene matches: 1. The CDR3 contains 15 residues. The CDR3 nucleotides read TGTGCCAGCAGCTTAGCGGGACAGGGGGCTTACGAGCAGTACTTC. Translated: CASSLAGQGAYEQYF.

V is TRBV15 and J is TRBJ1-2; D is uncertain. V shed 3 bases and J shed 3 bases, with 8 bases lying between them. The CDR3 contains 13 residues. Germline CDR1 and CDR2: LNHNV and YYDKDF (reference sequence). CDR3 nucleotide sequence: TGTGCCACCAGCAGGGGCCTCGACTATGGCTACACCTTC. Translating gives CATSRGLDYGYTF.